The present T cell receptor beta chain was sequenced within a study of preoperative IRX-2 immunotherapy in early breast cancer. Treatment specified: preoperative locoregional IRX-2 cytokine immunotherapy. This phase Ib study tested locoregional IRX-2 cytokine immunotherapy given before surgery. Germline V CDR1 and CDR2: MNHGY, SAAAGT. The length of the CDR3 is 15 residues. V gave up 2 bases and J gave up 12 bases, with 17 bases separating them. The repertoire was sequenced with immunoSEQ multiplex PCR; TCRdb's copy has only in-frame clones and lacks some. The repertoire holds about 27,000 clones, approximately 80% seen once, with around 2.3% in the top ten.

The chain is built from TRBV6-8 and TRBJ1-6, with a possible D match to TRBD1 (5 bases). Source: lymph node tissue, taken before IRX-2 immunotherapy. This sequence originates from a human donor with breast cancer. The CDR3 sequence is CASSYRIAGGGPLHF. The CDR3 region has the DNA TGTGCCAGCAGTTACCGTATTGCCGGGGGTGGACCCCTCCACTTT.